These T cell receptor beta chains were read from a single sample in a study of cytomegalovirus exposure and HLA in healthy donors. Produced via immunoSEQ multiplex PCR; TCRdb's table is partial and in-frame only. The sample has over 150,000 clones; approximately 73% are singletons. The sample taken for sequencing was PBMCs. The receptor set was obtained from a woman aged 18-30 years in good health and CMV-seropositive. Both conserved end residues are part of each CDR3. The order of the fields is J gene, clone size, D gene, CDR3 length, V gene, CDR3 protein, CDR3 DNA. A D gene is named only where the DNA matches it firmly. A clone size is listed for some rows: how often the clone was seen (once, few, many), or a class if it is expanded.

TRBJ2-1	.	TRBD1	22	TRBV4-3	CASSQGQVVIDEGRNIHNEQFF	TGCGCCAGCAGCCAGGGACAGGTTGTAATAGATGAGGGTCGTAATATTCACAATGAGCAGTTCTTC
TRBJ1-5	.	.	15	TRBV19	CASSIQGANNQPQHF	TGTGCCAGTAGTATTCAAGGGGCGAACAATCAGCCCCAGCATTTT
TRBJ1-1	.	.	16	TRBV4-1	CASSQNRVPMNTEAFF	TGCGCCAGCAGCCAAAATCGAGTCCCCATGAACACTGAAGCTTTCTTT
TRBJ2-1	.	.	11	TRBV7-9	CASTSYNEQFF	TGTGCCAGCACCTCTTACAATGAGCAGTTCTTC
TRBJ2-2	few	TRBD2	15	TRBV27	CASRLTSGGAGELFF	TGTGCCAGCAGGCTTACTAGCGGGGGGGCCGGGGAGCTGTTTTTT
TRBJ2-1	few	.	11	TRBV7-9	CASSISNEQFF	TGTGCCAGCAGCATCTCCAATGAGCAGTTCTTC
TRBJ2-7	.	.	14	TRBV19	CASSMTGGAYEQYF	TGTGCCAGTAGTATGACGGGCGGGGCCTACGAGCAGTACTTC
TRBJ1-6	.	.	14	TRBV30	CAWSGRGGDSPLHF	TGTGCCTGGAGTGGAAGGGGTGGAGATTCACCCCTCCACTTT
TRBJ2-7	.	.	13	TRBV13	CASSAGERYEQYF	TGTGCCAGCAGTGCAGGGGAGCGCTACGAGCAGTACTTC
TRBJ1-3	.	.	17	TRBV4-1	CASSQNPLGGGGNTIYF	TGCGCCAGCAGCCAAAACCCCCTCGGGGGGGGTGGAAACACCATATATTTT
TRBJ2-5	once	.	13	TRBV5-4	CASSQRAIETQYF	TGTGCCAGCAGCCAGCGGGCGATTGAGACCCAGTACTTC
TRBJ2-7	.	TRBD1	14	TRBV2	CARGPGTGAYEQYF	TGTGCCAGAGGGCCGGGGACAGGAGCCTACGAGCAGTACTTC
TRBJ1-4	.	TRBD1	14	TRBV5-5	CASSSQGVWEKLFF	TGTGCCAGCAGCTCACAGGGGGTTTGGGAAAAACTGTTTTTT
TRBJ2-7	.	.	16	TRBV27	CASSPPSGGAFYEQYF	TGTGCCAGCAGCCCCCCCAGTGGGGGGGCCTTCTACGAGCAGTACTTC
TRBJ1-6	.	.	14	TRBV7-2	CASSLSGGYSPLHF	TGTGCCAGCAGCTTATCGGGGGGATACTCCCCCCTCCACTTT
TRBJ2-5	.	.	12	TRBV27	CASGLSSETQYF	TGTGCCAGCGGCTTATCGTCGGAGACCCAGTACTTC
TRBJ2-6	.	TRBD1	16	TRBV28	CAVKGQGISGANVLTF	TGTGCCGTCAAGGGACAGGGGATCTCCGGGGCCAACGTCCTGACTTTC
TRBJ1-4	.	.	14	TRBV2	CASRAAAMNEKLFF	TGTGCCAGCAGAGCGGCGGCCATGAATGAAAAACTGTTTTTT
TRBJ1-4	.	TRBD1	14	TRBV5-4	CASSLEAGGGKLFF	TGTGCCAGCAGCTTGGAGGCAGGGGGCGGAAAACTGTTTTTT
TRBJ2-1	.	TRBD2	15	TRBV29-1	CSVEDRERGANEQFF	TGCAGCGTTGAAGATCGTGAGCGGGGAGCCAATGAGCAGTTCTTC
TRBJ2-7	.	TRBD2	15	TRBV5-4	CASSQRLAGAYEQYF	TGTGCCAGCAGCCAACGACTAGCGGGGGCCTACGAGCAGTACTTC
TRBJ2-7	.	.	13	TRBV4-3	CASSQDGGYEQYF	TGCGCCAGCAGCCAAGATGGAGGCTACGAGCAGTACTTC
TRBJ2-2	.	.	16	TRBV28	CASSLYPGKNTGELFF	TGTGCCAGCAGTTTATACCCGGGGAAAAACACCGGGGAGCTGTTTTTT